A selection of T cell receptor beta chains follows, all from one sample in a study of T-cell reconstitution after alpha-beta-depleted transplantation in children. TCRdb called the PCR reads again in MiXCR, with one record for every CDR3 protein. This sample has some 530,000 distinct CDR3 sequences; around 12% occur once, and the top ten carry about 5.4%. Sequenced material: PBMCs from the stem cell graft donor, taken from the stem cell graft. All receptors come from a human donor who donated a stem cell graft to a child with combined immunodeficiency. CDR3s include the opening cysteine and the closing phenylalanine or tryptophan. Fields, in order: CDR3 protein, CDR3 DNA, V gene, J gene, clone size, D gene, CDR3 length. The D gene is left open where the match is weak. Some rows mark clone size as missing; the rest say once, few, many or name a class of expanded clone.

CASSQDRLAGGSTQYF	TGCGCCAGCAGCCAAGATCGGCTAGCGGGGGGGAGTACGCAGTATTTT	TRBV4-3	TRBJ2-3	-	TRBD2	16
CASTQTRAETQYF	TGTGCCAGCACCCAGACCAGGGCTGAGACCCAGTACTTC	TRBV11-1	TRBJ2-5	-	-	13
CAISESRGSIYTDTQYF	TGTGCCATCAGTGAGTCCCGGGGGAGCATTTACACAGATACGCAGTATTTT	TRBV10-3	TRBJ2-3	few	-	17
CSARSAGDTEAFF	TGCAGTGCTAGGTCAGCCGGGGACACTGAAGCTTTCTTT	TRBV20-1	TRBJ1-1	-	-	13
CSARLDWFYEQYF	TGCAGTGCTAGATTGGACTGGTTCTACGAGCAGTACTTC	TRBV20-1	TRBJ2-7	many	-	13
CASSPEEGGIQETQYF	TGTGCCAGCTCACCAGAGGAGGGAGGCATCCAAGAGACCCAGTACTTC	TRBV18	TRBJ2-5	-	-	16
CASSLTSQSSYNEQFF	TGCGCCAGCAGCTTGACAAGCCAGAGCTCCTACAATGAGCAGTTCTTC	TRBV5-1	TRBJ2-1	many	-	16
CASSSGQDMSSYEQYF	TGCGCCAGCAGCTCAGGACAGGATATGAGCTCCTACGAGCAGTACTTC	TRBV5-1	TRBJ2-7	-	TRBD1	16
CASTLDRGTDTQYF	TGTGCCAGCACCCTGGACAGGGGCACAGATACGCAGTATTTT	TRBV2	TRBJ2-3	-	TRBD1	14
CASSVGGNRNQPQHF	TGTGCCAGCAGCGTAGGGGGAAACAGAAATCAGCCCCAGCATTTT	TRBV9	TRBJ1-5	-	-	15
CASSLAGAVGPQHF	TGTGCCAGCAGTTTAGCAGGGGCCGTAGGGCCCCAGCATTTT	TRBV12-3/TRBV12-4	TRBJ1-5	-	-	14
CASSLYYGRVSGANVLTF	TGTGCCAGCAGTTTATATTACGGAAGGGTCTCTGGGGCCAACGTCCTGACTTTC	TRBV27	TRBJ2-6	many	-	18
CASSVDRTGERGEQFF	TGTGCCAGCAGCGTAGACAGGACAGGGGAAAGGGGTGAGCAGTTCTTC	TRBV9	TRBJ2-1	few	TRBD1	16
CASSFSSGGSPLHF	TGTGCCAGCAGCTTTTCGAGTGGGGGTTCACCCCTCCACTTT	TRBV5-5	TRBJ1-6	many	-	14
CARTLYPNTEAFF	TGTGCCAGAACTCTTTATCCGAACACTGAAGCTTTCTTT	TRBV6-1	TRBJ1-1	few	-	13
CASSHSTGELFF	TGTGCCAGCAGCCATAGTACCGGGGAGCTGTTTTTT	TRBV9	TRBJ2-2	-	-	12
CASSSGTSRNTGELFF	TGTGCCAGCAGTTCCGGGACTAGCCGAAACACCGGGGAGCTGTTTTTT	TRBV12-3/TRBV12-4	TRBJ2-2	-	TRBD2	16
CASSLWLAVRRDYEQYF	TGTGCCAGCAGCTTATGGCTAGCGGTGAGACGCGACTACGAGCAGTACTTC	TRBV11-2	TRBJ2-7	many	TRBD2	17
CASSFVIGVLGNEQFF	TGTGCCAGCAGTTTCGTCATAGGGGTGCTGGGAAATGAGCAGTTCTTC	TRBV12-3/TRBV12-4	TRBJ2-1	many	-	16
CASSFPGLLNTEAFF	TGTGCCAGCAGCTTCCCGGGACTACTGAACACTGAAGCTTTCTTT	TRBV5-6	TRBJ1-1	many	-	15
CASSPDRYRFDVSAEQYF	TGCGCCAGCAGCCCCGACCGGTACAGGTTCGACGTTTCTGCCGAGCAGTACTTC	TRBV5-1	TRBJ2-7	few	-	18
CASSLSGWANTGELFF	TGCGCCAGCAGCTTATCAGGGTGGGCGAACACCGGGGAGCTGTTTTTT	TRBV5-1	TRBJ2-2	few	-	16
CSVETSGADTQYF	TGCAGCGTTGAAACTAGCGGGGCGGATACGCAGTATTTT	TRBV29-1	TRBJ2-3	many	TRBD2	13
CSVELSSGLLNEQFF	TGCAGCGTTGAGTTATCTAGCGGGTTGTTAAATGAGCAGTTCTTC	TRBV29-1	TRBJ2-1	many	TRBD2	15
CSARQGTAYEQYF	TGCAGCGCCAGACAGGGAACCGCCTACGAGCAGTACTTC	TRBV29-1	TRBJ2-7	many	TRBD1	13
CASSLAVPRSYEQYF	TGCGCCAGCAGCTTGGCCGTCCCTCGCTCCTACGAGCAGTACTTC	TRBV5-1	TRBJ2-7	-	-	15
CATTAGGDQPQHF	TGTGCCACCACGGCAGGGGGCGATCAGCCCCAGCATTTT	TRBV24-1	TRBJ1-5	many	TRBD1	13
CATSDSEEREAFF	TGTGCCACCAGTGATTCGGAAGAGCGAGAAGCTTTCTTT	TRBV24-1	TRBJ1-1	many	-	13
CAIRPGLAGGTTQYF	TGTGCCATCAGACCAGGACTAGCGGGAGGGACTACGCAGTATTTT	TRBV10-3	TRBJ2-3	few	TRBD2	15
CAWSPASHEQFF	TGTGCCTGGAGTCCCGCCTCCCATGAGCAGTTCTTC	TRBV30	TRBJ2-1	-	-	12
CASSLRQGWGSNQPQHF	TGTGCCAGCAGCCTTCGACAGGGCTGGGGAAGCAATCAGCCCCAGCATTTT	TRBV11-2	TRBJ1-5	-	TRBD1	17
CSATSGSYEQYF	TGCAGTGCTACTAGCGGGAGCTACGAGCAGTACTTC	TRBV20-1	TRBJ2-7	-	TRBD2	12
CASSLLAGGTEAFF	TGTGCCAGCAGCTTATTGGCAGGGGGCACTGAAGCTTTCTTT	TRBV7-9	TRBJ1-1	few	TRBD1	14
CSVIQGYSNQPQHF	TGCAGCGTCATACAGGGGTATAGCAATCAGCCCCAGCATTTT	TRBV29-1	TRBJ1-5	few	TRBD1	14
CASSLAGRIRDEQFF	TGTGCCAGCAGCCTAGCGGGTCGCATTCGAGATGAGCAGTTCTTC	TRBV12-3/TRBV12-4	TRBJ2-1	many	TRBD2	15
CASSQGTGESYEQYF	TGTGCCAGCAGTCAGGGGACAGGGGAATCCTACGAGCAGTACTTC	TRBV6-1	TRBJ2-7	few	TRBD1	15
CVSTRTLSYEQYF	TGTGTCAGCACCCGGACGTTATCCTACGAGCAGTACTTC	TRBV25-1	TRBJ2-7	-	-	13
CASSRDPYEQYF	TGCGCCAGCAGTAGGGACCCCTACGAGCAGTACTTC	TRBV5-1	TRBJ2-7	many	-	12
CASSLAARGNNSPLHF	TGTGCCAGCAGCTTAGCGGCCAGGGGAAATAATTCACCCCTCCACTTT	TRBV7-2	TRBJ1-6	-	-	16
CSAPGLTEAFF	TGCAGTGCTCCCGGTCTCACTGAAGCTTTCTTT	TRBV20-1	TRBJ1-1	-	-	11
CASSRLAGGHQYEQYF	TGTGCCAGCAGTCGTCTAGCGGGGGGACACCAGTACGAGCAGTACTTC	TRBV13	TRBJ2-7	-	TRBD2	16
CPVPSRGADYEQYF	TGTCCGGTACCGAGCCGGGGGGCCGATTACGAGCAGTACTTC	TRBV27	TRBJ2-7	-	-	14
CASSEYFGAPGGKNIQYF	TGTGCCAGCAGTGAATATTTTGGGGCCCCAGGTGGCAAAAACATTCAGTACTTC	TRBV25-1	TRBJ2-4	-	-	18
CASSLVGLNTEAFF	TGTGCCAGCAGCTTGGTTGGCTTGAACACTGAAGCTTTCTTT	TRBV5-6	TRBJ1-1	-	-	14
CASSLTGEAYNEQFF	TGCGCCAGCAGCTTAACGGGAGAGGCCTACAATGAGCAGTTCTTC	TRBV5-1	TRBJ2-1	many	-	15